The sequence of this T cell receptor (beta chain) was determined in a study of cytomegalovirus exposure and HLA in healthy donors. General observations from the study: Researchers reported that a few CMV-associated chains were confirmed in vitro as CMV antigen-specific.

Use of 60 Vbeta and 13 Jbeta primers characterized the PCR. Only in-frame clones appear in the TCRdb table, and some are missing; sequencing was by immunoSEQ multiplex PCR. The data show about 160,000 clones, with approximately 70% seen just once and 4.5% to 5% held by the top ten. The CDR3 is made up of 13 amino acids. The germline V gene has CDR1 SGHNT and CDR2 YYREEE (reference sequence). V lost 0 bases, J lost 5 bases, and 1 base stayed unmatched. This clone was recorded a few times. What it recognizes is unknown. Other nucleotide sequences from this sample produce the same CDR3. Sequencing was performed on PBMCs. The rearrangement joins TRBV5-4 to TRBJ1-2; 7 bases are a match to TRBD1. The sequence was obtained from a man between 18 and 35 years old in good health and CMV-seropositive. DNA for the CDR3: TGTGCCAGCAGCTTGGACAGGGGTTATGGCTACACCTTC. Its translation: CASSLDRGYGYTF.